These 18 T cell receptor beta chains share one sample of origin, sequenced in a study of CD4 and CD8 cells across lung adenocarcinoma regions. MiXCR was run by TCRdb on the PCR reads, yielding one entry per CDR3 protein. The sample gives about 23,000 distinct CDR3 sequences, roughly half of which show up once; 20% to 25% is in the top ten. The sequenced sample was CD4+ T cells from the center of a lung tumor. Every receptor here comes from a male donor with lung adenocarcinoma. The CD4 and CD8 labels of this study may be unreliable.

This clonotype turned up a few times. V usage is TRBV11-3 and J usage is TRBJ2-4; D not certain. CDR3 size: 14 residues. CDR1 and CDR2 from the germline V gene are SGHNT and YENEEA. The germline V and J ends were trimmed by 1 base and 2 bases, with 6 bases remaining between them. The CDR3 loop is CASSLGRTKNIQYF. The CDR3 DNA is TGTGCCAGCAGCTTAGGCAGAACCAAAAACATTCAGTACTTC.

This clonotype was seen repeatedly, ten times or more. The rearrangement uses TRBV6-5 and TRBJ2-1; 7 nucleotides align to TRBD2. The J call may be in error: the DNA end matches TRBJ2-5 better. CDR1 MNHEY and CDR2 SVGAGI come from the germline V gene. This CDR3 is built from 13 residues. The CDR3 DNA reads as TGTGCCAGCAGTTATTATCAGGGAGGGGCCCAGTACTTC. Residues: CASSYYQGGAQYF.

The chain joins TRBV28 to TRBJ2-7; TRBD2 aligns across 11 bases. Unmatched junction bases numbered 3, after V lost 4 bases and J lost 4 bases. There are 14 residues in the CDR3. The germline CDR1 and CDR2 sequences are MDHEN and SYDVKM. CDR3 amino acids: CASSSLAGVYEQYF. CDR3 in DNA: TGTGCCAGCAGTTCACTAGCGGGAGTGTACGAGCAGTACTTC.

This clonotype turned up a few times. V gene TRBV4-1 combines with J gene TRBJ1-5; 7 bases fit TRBD1. Trimming removed 0 bases from V and 3 bases from J; junction bases left unmatched: 5. CDR1 and CDR2 from the germline V gene are MGHRA and YSYEKL. The CDR3 is 16 amino acids. The chain's CDR3 is CASSQEARGVNQPQHF. CDR3 DNA: TGCGCCAGCAGCCAAGAGGCCAGGGGGGTCAATCAGCCCCAGCATTTT.

The chain carries TRBV11-2 and TRBJ2-6; perhaps TRBD1 as D (6 bases). Trimming shortened V by 0 bases and J by 16 bases, and 34 bases separated the two germline ends. The germline gives CDR1 SGHAT, CDR2 FQNNGV. The length of the CDR3 is 20 residues. In DNA, the CDR3 is TGTGCCAGCAGCTTAGAAGGTACAGGGAAAGAACACTCTGGGTCCAACGAGCTGACTTTC. It translates to CASSLEGTGKEHSGSNELTF.

Concerning this clonotype itself: Germline and junction disagree at one end, which may indicate a read error. This chain's CDR3 is CASSAGFGSGDTDTQYF. CDR3 nucleotide sequence: TGTGCCAGCTCGGCGGGGTTCGGGAGCGGGGACACAGATACCCAGTACTTT. The chain combines TRBV25-1 with TRBJ2-3; TRBD2 is a possible D gene (7 bases). This CDR3 spans 17 amino acids. Germline V gene lookup returns CDR1 MGHDK and CDR2 SYGVNS.

This clonotype was counted many times. V gene TRBV7-6 combines with J gene TRBJ2-1, with 12 nucleotides matching TRBD2. Unmatched junction bases numbered 5, after V lost 1 base and J lost 4 bases. CDR1 is SGHVS and CDR2 is FNYEAQ in the germline V gene. The CDR3 sequence is 17 residues long. CDR3 sequence: CASSLGVTSGSYNEQFF. In DNA, the CDR3 is TGTGCCAGCAGCTTAGGGGTGACTAGCGGGAGTTACAATGAGCAGTTCTTC.

This clonotype was seen a few times. This sequence joins TRBV6-1 and TRBJ2-1; D may be TRBD1 (6 bases). Germline-derived CDR1 and CDR2 are MNHNS and SASEGT. V was shortened by 3 bases and J by 8 bases, with 20 bases between the two germline ends. This CDR3 has 16 amino acids. The CDR3 reads CASSDLQGKSLDEQFF. The CDR3 nucleotides read TGTGCCAGCAGTGACCTACAGGGAAAGAGCCTAGATGAGCAGTTCTTC.

This clonotype rates as medium-sized (0.01 to 0.1%). V and J are TRBV6-1 and TRBJ2-3, with TRBD2 matching 13 bases. CDR1 is MNHNS and CDR2 is SASEGT in the germline V gene. The CDR3 extends over 18 amino acids. V trimming: 6 bases; J trimming: 0 bases; junction bases outside the gene matches: 9. The CDR3 nucleotides read TGTGCCAGCAGGATCGGGACTAGCGGGATGACTAGCACAGATACGCAGTATTTT. It codes for CASRIGTSGMTSTDTQYF.

The chain combines TRBV27 with TRBJ2-5; perhaps D is TRBD1 or TRBD2 (5 bases each). The J call is uncertain, as TRBJ2-3 better fits the DNA end. This CDR3 has 17 residues. The germline V gene has CDR1 MNHEY and CDR2 SMNVEV (reference sequence). CDR3 coding DNA: TGTGCCAGCAGTGCGGGCCGAGGGGCTTGTGGGCCAGAGACCCAGTATTTT. It translates to CASSAGRGACGPETQYF.

The genes are TRBV9 and TRBJ2-3; TRBD2 aligns across 8 bases. V trimming: 2 bases; J trimming: 4 bases; junction bases outside the gene matches: 6. The CDR3 covers 15 residues. Germline V gene data show CDR1 as SGDLS and CDR2 as YYNGEE. CDR3 bases: TGTGCCAGCAGCGTCGGACTAGCAAGTTCAGATACGCAGTATTTT. Amino acid sequence: CASSVGLASSDTQYF.

This clonotype was observed at least ten times. The chain couples TRBV10-1 to TRBJ2-1; D unclear. Trimming took 7 bases from V and 6 from J, leaving 19 bases between them. CDR1 WNHNN and CDR2 SYGVQD come from the germline V gene (reference sequence). There are 15 residues in the CDR3. The CDR3 DNA reads as TGCGCCAGCATTCAAGGAGTTCAGAGGACCAATGAGCAGTTCTTC. Amino acids: CASIQGVQRTNEQFF.

Turning to this clonotype: One end of the junction varies from germline; a read error may be responsible. The chain couples TRBV6-5 to TRBJ2-3; either TRBD1 or TRBD2 may supply D (5 bases each). Germline V CDR1 and CDR2: MNHEY, SVGAGI. This CDR3 spans 14 amino acids. Here the CDR3 DNA reads TGTGCCAGCAGTTTGGGGACGACCAAAGATACCCAGTATTTT. Protein sequence: CASSLGTTKDTQYF.

Comment on this clonotype: At one end the junction does not follow the germline gene, possibly because of a read error. The DNA of the CDR3 is TGTGCCAGCAGTCCGGGGCGAGTAGGCCCTGGGCCAGAGACGCAGTACTTC. The encoded protein is CASSPGRVGPGPETQYF. V usage is TRBV27 and J usage is TRBJ2-5; perhaps D is TRBD1 or TRBD2 (5 bases each). The CDR3 runs to 17 residues. Germline assignment: CDR1 MNHEY and CDR2 SMNVEV (reference sequence).

Concerning this clonotype itself: The junction departs from the called germline gene at one end, perhaps through a read error. The rearrangement uses TRBV12-3 or TRBV12-4 and TRBJ2-5, with 9 bases that match TRBD2. This CDR3 region has 21 residues. The chain's CDR3 is CALRGCGRVGIGRNDPETQYF. The CDR3 DNA follows: TGTGCCTTACGGGGCTGCGGGAGGGTGGGTATCGGGAGGAATGACCCAGAGACCCAGTACTTT.

In this sample, this clonotype turned up a few times. The chain has TRBV5-1 and TRBJ2-5; D ambiguous. The J call is doubtful: the DNA matches TRBJ2-7 better. This CDR3 is 14 amino acids long. Germline CDR1 is SGHRS and CDR2 is YFSETQ. The CDR3 sequence: CASSLATDSYEQYF. Written as DNA, the CDR3 is TGCGCCAGCAGCTTGGCAACAGACTCCTACGAGCAGTACTTC.

This clonotype was detected only a few times. CDR3 bases: TGTGCCAGCAGCTTAGAATGGGGGCAGGGCACTGAAGCTTTCTTT. Protein sequence: CASSLEWGQGTEAFF. The chain links TRBV11-2 to TRBJ1-1, with D possibly being TRBD1 (6 bases). The CDR3 runs to 15 residues. The V gene lost 0 bases and the J gene lost 4 bases, with 12 bases spanning the gap. The germline gives CDR1 SGHAT, CDR2 FQNNGV.

This clonotype was seen many times. The V call is TRBV6-6, the J call TRBJ2-1; the match to TRBD2 covers 14 bases. Germline CDR1 MNHNY, CDR2 SVGAGI (reference sequence). J lost 7 bases, V lost 8 bases, and 13 bases had no gene match. The CDR3 loop spans 17 amino acids. CDR3 bases: TGTGCCAGCGTCGCCGCGCGGGGGACTAGCGGGAGAAATGAGCAGTTCTTC. Translation: CASVAARGTSGRNEQFF.